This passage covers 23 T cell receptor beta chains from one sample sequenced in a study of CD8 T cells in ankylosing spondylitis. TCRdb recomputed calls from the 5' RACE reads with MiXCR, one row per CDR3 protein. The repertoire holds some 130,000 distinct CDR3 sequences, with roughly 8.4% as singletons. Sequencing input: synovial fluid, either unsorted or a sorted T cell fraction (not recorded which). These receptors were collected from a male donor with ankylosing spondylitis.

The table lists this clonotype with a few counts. CDR3 coding DNA: TGTGCCAGCAGAGGGCTTCCCGGGACAGGTACCTCGGAGACCCAGTACTTC. Encoded protein: CASRGLPGTGTSETQYF. The chain couples TRBV6-1 to TRBJ2-5, with 8 positions matching TRBD1. Germline lookup yields CDR1 MNHNS and CDR2 SASEGT. The CDR3 loop spans 17 amino acids. Trimming took 6 bases from V and 5 from J; bases not matched to a gene: 17.

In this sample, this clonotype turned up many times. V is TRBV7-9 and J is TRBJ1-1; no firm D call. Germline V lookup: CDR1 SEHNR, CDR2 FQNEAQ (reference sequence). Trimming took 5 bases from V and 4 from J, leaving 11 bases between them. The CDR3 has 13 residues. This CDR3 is CASSQAGSTEAFF. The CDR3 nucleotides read TGTGCCAGCAGCCAAGCGGGTAGCACTGAAGCTTTCTTT.

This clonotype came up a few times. CDR3 nucleotide sequence: TGTGCCAGCAGCTGGGTAGATGGGGTGAATCAGCCCCAGCATTTT. Amino acids: CASSWVDGVNQPQHF. The chain links TRBV7-2 to TRBJ1-5; D unclear. CDR1 is SGHTA, CDR2 FQGNSA, per germline. The CDR3 loop spans 15 amino acids. V shed 4 bases and J shed 4 bases, with 14 bases lying between them.

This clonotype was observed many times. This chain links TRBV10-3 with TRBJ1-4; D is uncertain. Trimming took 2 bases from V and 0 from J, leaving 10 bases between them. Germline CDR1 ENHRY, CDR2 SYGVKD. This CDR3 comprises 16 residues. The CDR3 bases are TGTGCCATCAGTGAGGGGCAGCATGCAACTAATGAAAAACTGTTTTTT. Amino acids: CAISEGQHATNEKLFF.

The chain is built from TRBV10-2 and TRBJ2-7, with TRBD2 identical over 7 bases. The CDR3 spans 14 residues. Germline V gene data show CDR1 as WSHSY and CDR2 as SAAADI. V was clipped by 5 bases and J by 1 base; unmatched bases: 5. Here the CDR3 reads CASSYRGSSYEQYF. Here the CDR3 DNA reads TGCGCCAGCAGTTATCGCGGGAGTTCCTACGAGCAGTACTTC.

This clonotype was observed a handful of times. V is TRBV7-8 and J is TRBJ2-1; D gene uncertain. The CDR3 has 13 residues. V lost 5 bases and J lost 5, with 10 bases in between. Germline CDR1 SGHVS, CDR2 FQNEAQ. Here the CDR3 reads CASSVGFHNEQFF. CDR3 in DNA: TGTGCCAGCAGCGTAGGATTCCACAATGAGCAGTTCTTC.

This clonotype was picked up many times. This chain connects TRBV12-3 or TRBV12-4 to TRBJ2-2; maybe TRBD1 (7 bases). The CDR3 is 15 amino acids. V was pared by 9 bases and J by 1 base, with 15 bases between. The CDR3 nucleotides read TGTGCCAGTGGGGGCGGGACAGAGAACACCGGGGAGCTGTTTTTT. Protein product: CASGGGTENTGELFF.

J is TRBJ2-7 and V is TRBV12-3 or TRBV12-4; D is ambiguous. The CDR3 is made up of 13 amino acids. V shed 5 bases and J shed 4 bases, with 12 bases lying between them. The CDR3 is CASSLGVTYEQYF. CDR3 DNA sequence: TGTGCCAGCAGTCTTGGGGTGACTTACGAGCAGTACTTC.

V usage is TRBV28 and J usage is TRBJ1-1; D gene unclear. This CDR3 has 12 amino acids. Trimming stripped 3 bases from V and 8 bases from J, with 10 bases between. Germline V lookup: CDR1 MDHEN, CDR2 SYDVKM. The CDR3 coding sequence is TGTGCCAGCAGTTTGTACAGACGAGAAGCTTTCTTT. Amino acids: CASSLYRREAFF.

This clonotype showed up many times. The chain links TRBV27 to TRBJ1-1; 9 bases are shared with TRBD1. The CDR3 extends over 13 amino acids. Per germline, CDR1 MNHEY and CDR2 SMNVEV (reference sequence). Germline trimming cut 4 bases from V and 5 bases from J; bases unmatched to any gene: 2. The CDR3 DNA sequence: TGTGCCAGCAGTTCACAGGGGGCAACTGAAGCTTTCTTT. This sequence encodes CASSSQGATEAFF.

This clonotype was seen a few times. CDR3 nucleotides: TGCGCCAGCAGCTACCTAGGGGCCCGCTCCTACAATGAGCAGTTCTTC. Amino acid sequence: CASSYLGARSYNEQFF. The V and J genes are TRBV5-1 and TRBJ2-1; D may be TRBD1 (5 bases). The CDR3 spans 16 residues. Germline assignment: CDR1 SGHRS and CDR2 YFSETQ. The germline V and J ends were trimmed by 3 bases and 0 bases, with 13 bases remaining between them.

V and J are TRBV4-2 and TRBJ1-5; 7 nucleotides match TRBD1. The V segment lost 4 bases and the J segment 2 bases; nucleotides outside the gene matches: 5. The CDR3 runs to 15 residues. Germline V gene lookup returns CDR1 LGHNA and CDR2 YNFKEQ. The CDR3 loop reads CASSPGTVGNQPQHF. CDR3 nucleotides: TGTGCCAGCAGCCCGGGGACAGTTGGCAATCAGCCCCAGCATTTT.

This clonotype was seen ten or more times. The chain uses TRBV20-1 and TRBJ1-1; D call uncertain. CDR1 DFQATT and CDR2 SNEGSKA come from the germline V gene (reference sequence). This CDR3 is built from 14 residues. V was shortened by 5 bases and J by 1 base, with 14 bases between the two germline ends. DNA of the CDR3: TGCAGTGCTCCGAATCGAGCACAGAACACTGAAGCTTTCTTT. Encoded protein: CSAPNRAQNTEAFF.

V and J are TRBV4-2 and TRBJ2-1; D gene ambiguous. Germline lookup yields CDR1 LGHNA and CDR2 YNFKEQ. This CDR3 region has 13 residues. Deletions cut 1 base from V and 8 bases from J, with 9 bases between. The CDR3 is CASSQGRTDEQFF. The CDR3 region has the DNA TGTGCCAGCAGCCAAGGGCGAACCGATGAGCAGTTCTTC.

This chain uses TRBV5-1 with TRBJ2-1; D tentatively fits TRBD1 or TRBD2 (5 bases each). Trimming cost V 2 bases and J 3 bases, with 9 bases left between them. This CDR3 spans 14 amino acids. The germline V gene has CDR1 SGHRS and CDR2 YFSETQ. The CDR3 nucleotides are TGCGCCAGCAGCTTCGGGGACGACTACAATGAGCAGTTCTTC. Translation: CASSFGDDYNEQFF. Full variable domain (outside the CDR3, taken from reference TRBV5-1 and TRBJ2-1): KAGVTQTPRYLIKTRGQQVTLSCSPISGHRSVSWYQQTPGQGLQFLFEYFSETQRNKGNFPGRFSGRQFSNSRSEMNVSTLELGDSALYLCASSFGDDYNEQFFGPGTRLTVL.

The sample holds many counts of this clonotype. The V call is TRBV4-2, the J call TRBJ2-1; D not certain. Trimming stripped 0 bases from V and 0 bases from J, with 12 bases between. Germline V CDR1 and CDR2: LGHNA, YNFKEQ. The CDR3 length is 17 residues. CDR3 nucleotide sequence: TGTGCCAGCAGCCAAGACCCTACGACCAGCTCCTACAATGAGCAGTTCTTC. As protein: CASSQDPTTSSYNEQFF.

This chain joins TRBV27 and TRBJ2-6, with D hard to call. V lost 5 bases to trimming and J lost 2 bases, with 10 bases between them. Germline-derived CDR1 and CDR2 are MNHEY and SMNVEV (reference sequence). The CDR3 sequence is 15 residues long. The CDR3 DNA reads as TGTGCCAGCAGTACCACAGCTGCTGGGGCCAACGTCCTGACTTTC. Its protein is CASSTTAAGANVLTF. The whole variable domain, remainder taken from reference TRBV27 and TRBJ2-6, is EAQVTQNPRYLITVTGKKLTVTCSQNMNHEYMSWYRQDPGLGLRQIYYSMNVEVTDKGDVPEGYKVSRKEKRNFPLILESPSPNQTSLYFCASSTTAAGANVLTFGAGSRLTVL.

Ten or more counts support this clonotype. The CDR3 loop reads CASGFSGQGAGSYYGYTF. CDR3 in DNA: TGTGCTAGTGGTTTTAGCGGACAGGGGGCTGGTAGTTACTATGGCTACACCTTC. This rearrangement joins TRBV12-5 to TRBJ1-2; 11 bases are a match to TRBD1. Looked up from germline, CDR1 is LGHNT and CDR2 is FRNRAP. The V and J ends lost 3 bases and 3 bases, in that order; junction bases with no gene match: 12. This CDR3 has 18 amino acids. The full variable domain, with the rest looked up from reference TRBV12-5 and TRBJ1-2, is DARVTQTPRHKVTEMGQEVTMRCQPILGHNTVFWYRQTMMQGLELLAYFRNRAPLDDSGMPKDRFSAEMPDATLATLKIQPSEPRDSAVYFCASGFSGQGAGSYYGYTFGSGTRLTVV.

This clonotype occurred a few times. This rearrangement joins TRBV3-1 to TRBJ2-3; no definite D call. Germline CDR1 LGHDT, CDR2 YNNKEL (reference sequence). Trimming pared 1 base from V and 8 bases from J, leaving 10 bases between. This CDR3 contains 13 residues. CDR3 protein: CASSQGPRGTQYF. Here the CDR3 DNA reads TGTGCCAGCAGCCAAGGACCCAGAGGTACGCAGTATTTT.

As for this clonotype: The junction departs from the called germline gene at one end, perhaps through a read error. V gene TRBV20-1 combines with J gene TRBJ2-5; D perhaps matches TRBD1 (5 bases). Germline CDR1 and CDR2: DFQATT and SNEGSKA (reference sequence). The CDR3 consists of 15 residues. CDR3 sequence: CSARDGQSFQGTQYF. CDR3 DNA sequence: TGCAGTGCTAGAGACGGACAAAGCTTCCAAGGGACCCAGTACTTC.

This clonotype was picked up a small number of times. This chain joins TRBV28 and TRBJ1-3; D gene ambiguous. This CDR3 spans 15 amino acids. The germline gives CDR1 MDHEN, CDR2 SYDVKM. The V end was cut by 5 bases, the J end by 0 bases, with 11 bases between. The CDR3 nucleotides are TGTGCCAGCAGTGCGTTGTGGGACTCTGGAAACACCATATATTTT. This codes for CASSALWDSGNTIYF.

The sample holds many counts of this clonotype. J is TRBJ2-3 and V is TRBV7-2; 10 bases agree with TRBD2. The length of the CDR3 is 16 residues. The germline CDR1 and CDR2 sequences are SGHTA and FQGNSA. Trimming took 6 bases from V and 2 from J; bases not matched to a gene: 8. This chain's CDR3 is CASRPSGGLSTDTQYF. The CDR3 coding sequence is TGTGCCAGCAGACCTAGCGGGGGCCTGTCCACAGATACGCAGTATTTT. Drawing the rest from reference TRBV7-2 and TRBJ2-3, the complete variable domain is GAGVSQSPSNKVTEKGKDVELRCDPISGHTALYWYRQSLGQGLEFLIYFQGNSAPDKSGLPSDRFSAERTGGSVSTLTIQRTQQEDSAVYLCASRPSGGLSTDTQYFGPGTRLTVL.

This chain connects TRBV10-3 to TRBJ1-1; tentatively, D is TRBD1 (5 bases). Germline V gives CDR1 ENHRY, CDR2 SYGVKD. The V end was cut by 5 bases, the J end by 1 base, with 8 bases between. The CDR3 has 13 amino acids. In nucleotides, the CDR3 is TGTGCCATCAGTTCCAGGGCGAACACTGAAGCTTTCTTT. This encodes CAISSRANTEAFF.